The 12 T cell receptor beta chains below were found in one sample sequenced in a study. TCRdb used MiXCR to reprocess the 5' RACE reads, holding one entry per CDR3 protein. The sample consists of roughly 45,000 distinct CDR3 sequences, around 20% of them appearing once. Cells sorted as Tregs were CD4+, CD25+ and CD127-/low. What was sequenced was Tregs sorted from blood. The receptors were sampled from a female donor with breast cancer.

This sequence joins TRBV7-9 and TRBJ2-7; 8 nucleotides align to TRBD1. Germline CDR1 and CDR2: SEHNR and FQNEAQ (reference sequence). The CDR3 loop spans 14 amino acids. The trim removed 5 bases at V and 3 bases at J, leaving 6 bases unmatched. The CDR3, as DNA: TGTGCCAGCAGCCCCCCGGACAGGGACTACGAGCAGTACTTC. Its protein product is CASSPPDRDYEQYF.

V gene TRBV11-2 combines with J gene TRBJ2-6; D remains ambiguous. This CDR3 has 16 amino acids. Trimming cost V 3 bases and J 1 base, with 10 bases left between them. Per germline, CDR1 SGHAT and CDR2 FQNNGV. Here the CDR3 DNA reads TGTGCCAGCAGCTTTCTCATTACGTCTGGGGCCAACGTCCTGACTTTC. Protein sequence: CASSFLITSGANVLTF.

The genes are TRBV5-1 and TRBJ2-1, with a tentative D call TRBD1 (5 bases). This CDR3 has 16 residues. Trimming stripped 4 bases from V and 9 bases from J, with 23 bases between. The germline CDR1 and CDR2 sequences are SGHRS and YFSETQ. CDR3 residues: CASSQATGPPNTEQFF. The CDR3 DNA sequence: TGCGCCAGCAGCCAAGCCACAGGACCTCCTAACACTGAGCAGTTCTTC.

To note about this clonotype: The germline gene is not matched at one end of the junction; a read error may be the cause. The chain employs TRBV6-1 and TRBJ1-1; tentative D call: TRBD1 (6 bases). The CDR3 contains 15 residues. Per germline, CDR1 MNHNS and CDR2 SASEGT. CDR3 DNA sequence: TGTGCCAGCAGTGAAGCGGGGGCAGGGACGGGTGGAGCTTCCTTT. This encodes CASSEAGAGTGGASF.

This clonotype was detected many times. J is TRBJ2-1 and V is TRBV29-1, with 13 bases lining up with TRBD2. The germline V gene encodes CDR1 SQVTM and CDR2 ANQGSEA. Trimming took 0 bases from V and 7 from J; bases not matched to a gene: 6. The CDR3 contains 16 residues. The DNA for the CDR3 is TGCAGCGTTGAAGACGTAGGACTAGCGGGAGTTAATGAGCAGTTCTTC. It is translated as CSVEDVGLAGVNEQFF.

This clonotype came up a few times. The V call is TRBV5-1, the J call TRBJ2-6; D is unresolved. Per germline, CDR1 SGHRS and CDR2 YFSETQ. Trimming removed 0 bases from V and 0 bases from J, with 7 bases in between. The CDR3 extends over 16 amino acids. CDR3 protein: CASSLDGNSGANVLTF. In nucleotides, the CDR3 is TGCGCCAGCAGCTTGGACGGAAACTCTGGGGCCAACGTCCTGACTTTC.

This clonotype was counted only a few times. The gene calls are TRBV6-1 and TRBJ2-7; weak D call: TRBD1 (6 bases). The CDR3 sequence is 13 residues long. Trimming stripped 1 base from V and 7 bases from J, with 11 bases between. Germline V gene lookup returns CDR1 MNHNS and CDR2 SASEGT. CDR3 residues: CASSEGWGLEQYF. The CDR3 DNA reads TGTGCCAGCAGTGAAGGTTGGGGGCTAGAGCAGTACTTC.

Of note for this clonotype: A read error may explain this, as a much larger clone is one base away. This sequence joins TRBV20-1 and TRBJ2-1; D is unclear. The V gene's germline CDR1 is DFQATT and CDR2 SNEGSKA (reference sequence). The CDR3 is made up of 11 amino acids. V was clipped by 5 bases and J by 7 bases, with 9 bases between them. CDR3 sequence: CSAAPFNEQFF. The CDR3 coding sequence is TGCAGTGCTGCCCCATTTAATGAGCAGTTCTTC.

This chain uses TRBV7-3 with TRBJ2-3, with 7 bases identical to TRBD2. CDR1 SGHTA and CDR2 FQGTGA come from the germline V gene. This CDR3 comprises 15 residues. V lost 2 bases and J lost 4; bases outside the gene matches: 6. CDR3 bases: TGTGCCAGCAGCTTATCTAGCGGAAGCTCAGATACGCAGTATTTT. Protein: CASSLSSGSSDTQYF.

This clonotype was seen a few times. The chain links TRBV27 to TRBJ2-1; TRBD1 agrees at 10 bases. Germline assignment: CDR1 MNHEY and CDR2 SMNVEV (reference sequence). The CDR3 covers 15 residues. Trimming took 3 bases from V and 6 from J; bases not matched to a gene: 5. As DNA, the CDR3 is TGTGCCAGCAGTTTCCGACAGGGGGCGGTCAATGAGCAGTTCTTC. It is translated as CASSFRQGAVNEQFF.

V and J are TRBV6-5 and TRBJ2-7; 7 bases are shared with TRBD1. The CDR3 covers 11 residues. Trimming removed 10 bases from V and 7 bases from J; junction bases left unmatched: 7. Germline V gives CDR1 MNHEY, CDR2 SVGAGI. Here the CDR3 DNA reads TGTGCCACCAAGACAGGGCGGGAGCAGTACTTC. Translating gives CATKTGREQYF.

This clonotype occurred a few times. A much bigger clone sits one base away, suggesting this may be a read error. The CDR3 coding sequence is TGCGCCAGCAGCAGGGCCGGGGGCGCGTCTGGAAGCACCATATATTTT. Translating gives CASSRAGGASGSTIYF. This chain joins TRBV5-1 and TRBJ1-3; tentative D call: TRBD1 (6 bases). The CDR3 has 16 residues. CDR1 SGHRS and CDR2 YFSETQ come from the germline V gene. Filled out from reference TRBV5-1 and TRBJ1-3, the complete variable domain reads KAGVTQTPRYLIKTRGQQVTLSCSPISGHRSVSWYQQTPGQGLQFLFEYFSETQRNKGNFPGRFSGRQFSNSRSEMNVSTLELGDSALYLCASSRAGGASGSTIYFGEGSWLTVV.